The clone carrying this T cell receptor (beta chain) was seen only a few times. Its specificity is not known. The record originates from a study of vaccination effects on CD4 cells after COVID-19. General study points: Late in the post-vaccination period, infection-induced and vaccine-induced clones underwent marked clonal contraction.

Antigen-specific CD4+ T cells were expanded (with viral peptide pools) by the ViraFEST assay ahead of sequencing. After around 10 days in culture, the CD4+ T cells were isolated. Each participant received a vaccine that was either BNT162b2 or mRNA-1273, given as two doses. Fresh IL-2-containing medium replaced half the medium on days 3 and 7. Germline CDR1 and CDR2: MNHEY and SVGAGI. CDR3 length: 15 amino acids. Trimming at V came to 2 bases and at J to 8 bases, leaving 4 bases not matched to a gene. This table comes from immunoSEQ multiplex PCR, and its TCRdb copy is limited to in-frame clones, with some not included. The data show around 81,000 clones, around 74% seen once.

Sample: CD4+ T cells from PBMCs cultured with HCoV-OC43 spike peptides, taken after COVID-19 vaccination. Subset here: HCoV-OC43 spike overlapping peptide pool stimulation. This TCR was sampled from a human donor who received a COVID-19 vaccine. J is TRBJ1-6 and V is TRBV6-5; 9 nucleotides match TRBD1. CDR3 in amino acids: CASSYGDRADSPLHF. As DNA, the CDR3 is TGTGCCAGCAGTTACGGGGACAGGGCAGATTCACCCCTCCACTTT.